The T cell receptor beta chain under discussion was sequenced for a study of T cell changes during pregnancy in multiple sclerosis. Method: immunoSEQ multiplex PCR; TCRdb's copy keeps in-frame clones and lacks some. The sample carries tens of thousands of clones, approximately 89% recorded once. Trimming took 6 bases from V and 0 from J, leaving 15 bases between them. The CDR3 has 15 residues. Germline V gene lookup returns CDR1 GTSNPN and CDR2 SVGIG (reference sequence). The chain links TRBV30 to TRBJ1-3, with D possibly TRBD1 on 6 matching bases. The receptor was derived from a female donor with multiple sclerosis, enrolled in a pregnancy study. The sample was CD8+ T cells from peripheral blood mononuclear cells, taken in the third trimester of pregnancy. The CDR3 spells CACHSRQASGNTIYF. CDR3 nucleotides: TGTGCCTGTCACAGTAGACAGGCCTCTGGAAACACCATATATTTT.